The T cell receptor beta chain under discussion was sequenced for a study of T-cell reconstitution after alpha-beta-depleted transplantation in children. TCRbeta library construction was performed incorporating unique molecular identifiers. TCRdb called the PCR reads again in MiXCR, with one record for every CDR3 protein. Here the sample spans about 830,000 distinct CDR3 sequences, about 15% being singletons. This CDR3 is built from 14 residues. Trimming took 6 bases from V and 3 from J; bases not matched to a gene: 8. There are many counts of this clonotype. The target antigen is unknown. Findings of the study overall: It was surviving recipient T cells and thymic progenitors that gave some patients high TCRbeta diversity at day 60.

The specimen was PBMCs, mostly from graft donor cells, collected 360 days after TCRalphabeta/CD19-depleted stem cell transplant. The chain employs TRBV12-3 or TRBV12-4 and TRBJ2-7; TRBD1 matches at 7 bases. The origin of this receptor is a male patient younger than 18 who had a stem cell transplant for acute lymphoblastic leukemia, so the T cells may come from the graft donor. Here the CDR3 DNA reads TGTGCCAGCAGCCCAACAGGGGCTGACTACGAGCAGTACTTC. Translated: CASSPTGADYEQYF.